What follows describes a single TCR beta chain. There are 18 residues in the CDR3. Germline lookup yields CDR1 SGHVS and CDR2 FNYEAQ. Trimming took 3 bases from V and 1 from J, leaving 22 bases between them. Template material for TCR beta VDJ and CDR3 profiling consisted of genomic DNA. TCRdb recomputed calls from the reads with MiXCR, one row per CDR3 protein. Altogether more than 250,000 distinct CDR3 sequences are present, roughly 82% being singletons, with the ten largest covering approximately 42%. This sample is drawn from a study of CD8+CD57+ T cells in acquired aplastic anemia. Selection for sequencing was limited to patients who had shown CD8+CD57+ cell expansion by flow cytometry. All participating patients were living with severe acquired aplastic anemia.

The sample taken for sequencing was sorted CD4+, CD8+, or CD8+CD57+ T cells (not recorded which) from PBMCs. The chain employs TRBV7-6 and TRBJ2-7; D remains ambiguous. The origin of this receptor is a human donor with aplastic anemia. CDR3 DNA: TGTGCCAGCAGCTTTGCCCCCACCGGTACGGACCTTTCCTACGAGCAGTACGTC. Translating it yields CASSFAPTGTDLSYEQYV.